This TCR beta chain was identified during a study of T-cell memory formation after mild COVID-19. There are a few counts of this clonotype. No antigen is known for it. A much larger clone sits a single nucleotide away, making a read error possible. 5'RACE, which relied on constant-segment primers, yielded TCR alpha and TCR beta cDNA libraries carrying sample barcodes and UMIs. TCRdb ran MiXCR on the 5' RACE reads and lists one entry per CDR3 protein. This table has approximately 300,000 distinct CDR3 sequences, about a sixth appearing once. Findings and limits, study-wide: Nothing confirmed that second-wave clones peaking on day 37 were specific for SARS-CoV-2. Contracting clones localized mainly to CM and EM when CD4+ and mainly to EMRA when CD8+.

Source material: PBMCs or a T cell subset sorted from them (not recorded which). The receptor's source is a man between 18 and 35 years old who had mild COVID-19 (a few samples of this study predate the infection). Cell type and time point are not known.

The CDR3: CSARGQGAKYEQHF. CDR3 DNA: TGCAGTGCTAGGGGACAGGGGGCGAAGTACGAGCAGCACTTC. The chain combines TRBV20-1 with TRBJ2-7, with 12 bases identical to TRBD1. The CDR3 sequence is 14 residues long. Germline V gives CDR1 DFQATT, CDR2 SNEGSKA (reference sequence).